A single count supports the clone carrying this TCR beta chain. The data are from a study of shared clonotypes between healthy human individuals. In the study overall: CD8 memory received one plate per donor, CD8 naive two, CD4 memory three and CD4 naive three.

V dropped 10 bases and J dropped 4; count of bases not matched to a gene: 7. Germline CDR1 MNHEY, CDR2 SMNVEV (reference sequence). The CDR3 runs 13 residues. Sequenced by immunoSEQ multiplex PCR; TCRdb stores in-frame clones only, minus some. In the table there are 2,500,000 or so clones, roughly 93% of which are singletons. Material for sequencing was naive CD4+ T cells from PBMCs. Regarding subset: CD45RA+ positively selected. The clonotype comes from a man in his late teens or twenties in good health. Some clones in this sample may be carry-over from other donors' samples. The chain employs TRBV27 and TRBJ1-5; 7 bases match TRBD1. The CDR3 here is CATSTGRNQPQHF. CDR3 sequence (DNA): TGTGCCACATCGACAGGGCGTAATCAGCCCCAGCATTTT.